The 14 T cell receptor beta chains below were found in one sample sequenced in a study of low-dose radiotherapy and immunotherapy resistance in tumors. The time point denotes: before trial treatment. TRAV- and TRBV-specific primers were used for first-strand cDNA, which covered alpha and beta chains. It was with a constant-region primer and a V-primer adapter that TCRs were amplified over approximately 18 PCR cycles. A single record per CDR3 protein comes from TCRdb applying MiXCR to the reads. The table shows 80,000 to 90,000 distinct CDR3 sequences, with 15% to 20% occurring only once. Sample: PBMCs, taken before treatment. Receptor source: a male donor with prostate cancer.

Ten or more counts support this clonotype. Here the CDR3 reads CASSLGRQEHYTF. The CDR3 DNA reads as TGTGCCAGCAGCCTTGGACGGCAGGAACACTACACCTTC. The chain uses TRBV4-2 and TRBJ1-2, with D uncertain. Trimming pared 4 bases from V and 10 bases from J, leaving 16 bases between. The germline gives CDR1 LGHNA, CDR2 YNFKEQ. The length of the CDR3 is 13 residues.

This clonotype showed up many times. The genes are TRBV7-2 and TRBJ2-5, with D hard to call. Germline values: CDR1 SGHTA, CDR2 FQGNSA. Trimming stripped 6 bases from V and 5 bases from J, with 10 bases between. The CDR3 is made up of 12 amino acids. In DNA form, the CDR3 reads TGTGCCAGCAGTCGGGCGTTGGAGACCCAGTACTTC. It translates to CASSRALETQYF. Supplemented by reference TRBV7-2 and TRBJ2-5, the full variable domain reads GAGVSQSPSNKVTEKGKDVELRCDPISGHTALYWYRQSLGQGLEFLIYFQGNSAPDKSGLPSDRFSAERTGGSVSTLTIQRTQQEDSAVYLCASSRALETQYFGPGTRLLVL.

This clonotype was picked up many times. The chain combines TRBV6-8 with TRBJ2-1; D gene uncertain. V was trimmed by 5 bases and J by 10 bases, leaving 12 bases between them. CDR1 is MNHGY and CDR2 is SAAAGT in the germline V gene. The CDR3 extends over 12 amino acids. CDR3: CASSSDGNEQFF. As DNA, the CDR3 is TGTGCCAGCAGTAGTGATGGAAACGAGCAGTTCTTC.

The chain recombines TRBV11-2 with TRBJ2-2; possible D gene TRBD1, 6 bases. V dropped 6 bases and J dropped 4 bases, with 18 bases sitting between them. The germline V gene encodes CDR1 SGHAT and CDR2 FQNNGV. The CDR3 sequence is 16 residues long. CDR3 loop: CASSPPASRGTGELFF. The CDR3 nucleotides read TGTGCCAGCAGTCCACCCGCGAGCAGGGGCACCGGGGAGCTGTTTTTT.

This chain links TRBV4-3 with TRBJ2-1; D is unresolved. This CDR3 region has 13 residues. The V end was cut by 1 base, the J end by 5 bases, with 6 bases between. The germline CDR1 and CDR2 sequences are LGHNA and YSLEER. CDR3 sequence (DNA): TGCGCCAGCAGCCAAGGACTGAACAATGAGCAGTTCTTC. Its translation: CASSQGLNNEQFF.

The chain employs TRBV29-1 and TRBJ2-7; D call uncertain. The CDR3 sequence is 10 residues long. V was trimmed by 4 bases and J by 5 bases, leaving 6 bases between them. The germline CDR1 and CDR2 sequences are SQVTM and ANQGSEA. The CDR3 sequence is CSVGADEQYF. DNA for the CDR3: TGCAGCGTTGGTGCCGACGAGCAGTACTTC.

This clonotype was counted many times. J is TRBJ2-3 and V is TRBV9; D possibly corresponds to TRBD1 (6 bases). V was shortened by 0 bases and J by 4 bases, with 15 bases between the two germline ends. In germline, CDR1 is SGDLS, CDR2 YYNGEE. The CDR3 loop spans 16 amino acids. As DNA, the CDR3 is TGTGCCAGCAGCGTAGAGGGGGTAGGATTCCCAGATACGCAGTATTTT. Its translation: CASSVEGVGFPDTQYF.

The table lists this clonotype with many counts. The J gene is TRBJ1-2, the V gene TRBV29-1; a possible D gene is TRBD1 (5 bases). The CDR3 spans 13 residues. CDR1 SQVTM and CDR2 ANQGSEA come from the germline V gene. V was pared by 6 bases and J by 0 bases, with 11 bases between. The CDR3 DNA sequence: TGCAGCGTCCCGGACACCTCTAACTATGGCTACACCTTC. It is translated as CSVPDTSNYGYTF.

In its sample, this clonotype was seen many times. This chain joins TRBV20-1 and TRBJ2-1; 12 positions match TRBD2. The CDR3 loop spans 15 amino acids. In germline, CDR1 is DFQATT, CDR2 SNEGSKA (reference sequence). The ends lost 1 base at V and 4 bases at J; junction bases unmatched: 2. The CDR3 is CSARALAGGYNEQFF. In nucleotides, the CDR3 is TGCAGTGCTAGAGCCCTAGCGGGGGGGTACAATGAGCAGTTCTTC.

For the CDR3, the DNA is TGTGCCTGGGGCGGGAAGAGCACAGATACGCAGTATTTT. Translation gives CAWGGKSTDTQYF. This rearrangement joins TRBV30 to TRBJ2-3; D is possibly TRBD2 (6 bases). The CDR3 consists of 13 residues. Trimming removed 5 bases at V and 0 bases at J, with 9 bases between. Germline V gene lookup returns CDR1 GTSNPN and CDR2 SVGIG (reference sequence).

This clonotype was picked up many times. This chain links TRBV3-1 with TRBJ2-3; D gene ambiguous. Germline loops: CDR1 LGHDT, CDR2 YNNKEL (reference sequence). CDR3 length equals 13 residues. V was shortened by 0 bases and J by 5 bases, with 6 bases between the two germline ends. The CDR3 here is CASSQEGGDTQYF. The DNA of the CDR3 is TGTGCCAGCAGCCAAGAAGGTGGAGATACGCAGTATTTT.

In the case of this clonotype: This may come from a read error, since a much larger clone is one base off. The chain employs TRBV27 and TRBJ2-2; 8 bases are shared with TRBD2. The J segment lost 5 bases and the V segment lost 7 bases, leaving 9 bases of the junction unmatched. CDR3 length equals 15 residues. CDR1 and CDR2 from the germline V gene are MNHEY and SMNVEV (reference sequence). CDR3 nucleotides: TGTGCCAGCACTCGGAGCGGGGGATGGACCGGGGAGCTGTTTTTT. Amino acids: CASTRSGGWTGELFF.

The CDR3 DNA sequence: TGTGCCAGCAGTTTGTCGCCGGGGCATAGGAATTCACCCCTCCACTTT. Its protein product is CASSLSPGHRNSPLHF. J is TRBJ1-6 and V is TRBV12-3 or TRBV12-4, with TRBD1 as a possible D gene (5 bases). The V gene lost 3 bases and the J gene lost 7 bases, with 16 bases spanning the gap. The CDR3 has 16 amino acids.

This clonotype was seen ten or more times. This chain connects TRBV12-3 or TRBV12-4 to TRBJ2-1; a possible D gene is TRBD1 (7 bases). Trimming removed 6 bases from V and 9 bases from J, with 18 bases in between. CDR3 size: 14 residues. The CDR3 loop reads CASSLGQEGREQFF. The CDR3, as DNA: TGTGCCAGCAGCCTCGGACAGGAGGGACGTGAGCAGTTCTTC.